This T cell receptor (beta chain) was retrieved from a study of blood T cell repertoires in COVID-19. Study in general: Samples came from the United States, Italy and Spain, spanning acute and convalescent COVID-19. T cells, B-cell-depleted T cells, or PBMCs supplied cDNA or gDNA.

This CDR3 is built from 15 residues. Germline values: CDR1 SGHVT, CDR2 SQSDAQ. The germline V and J ends were trimmed by 2 bases and 0 bases, with 10 bases remaining between them. Original analysis: Reference gene primer amplification yielded estimated nucleated cell counts. Profiled with immunoSEQ multiplex PCR; TCRdb holds only in-frame clones, not every one. The V and J calls and the clone size are those of that table, but D and trimming were determined from the DNA. The sample records around 130,000 clones, more than 65% being singletons. Specimen: peripheral blood. The TCR sequence derives from a human donor in a cohort sampled during active COVID-19. V and J are TRBV7-4 and TRBJ1-1, with D possibly TRBD1 on 6 matching bases. This chain's CDR3 is CASSLPQGMNTEAFF. The CDR3 region has the DNA TGTGCCAGCAGCTTACCGCAGGGGATGAACACTGAAGCTTTCTTT.